This is a list of T cell receptor beta chains from one sample in a study of blood T cells in healthy people across ages. TCRdb re-analysed the 5' RACE reads in MiXCR, keeping a single row per CDR3 protein. The sample records about 750,000 distinct CDR3 sequences, roughly 50% being singletons. Sequenced sample: blood. These receptors came from a man older than 75 in good health. Each CDR3 is given with its conserved first and last residue. Fields, in order: CDR3 length, V gene, J gene, D gene, clone size, CDR3 protein, CDR3 DNA. The D gene is left open where the match is weak. Not every row has a clone size; where given, it reads once, few, many or a size class.

cdr3_length: 15; v_call: TRBV7-2; j_call: TRBJ1-1; d_call: NA; clone_size: NA; cdr3_aa: CASSPRGNMNTEAFF; cdr3_nt: TGTGCCAGCAGCCCCCGGGGTAACATGAACACTGAAGCTTTCTTT
cdr3_length: 15; v_call: TRBV27; j_call: TRBJ2-1; d_call: NA; clone_size: few; cdr3_aa: CASSFRAQPGYEQFF; cdr3_nt: TGTGCCAGCAGTTTTAGGGCCCAACCAGGCTATGAGCAGTTCTTC
cdr3_length: 14; v_call: TRBV2; j_call: TRBJ2-4; d_call: NA; clone_size: NA; cdr3_aa: CASRSAGTKNIQYF; cdr3_nt: TGTGCCAGCCGGAGTGCAGGGACCAAAAACATTCAGTACTTC
cdr3_length: 13; v_call: TRBV18; j_call: TRBJ1-2; d_call: NA; clone_size: few; cdr3_aa: CASSPTETYGYTF; cdr3_nt: TGTGCCAGCTCACCGACAGAGACCTATGGCTACACCTTC
cdr3_length: 15; v_call: TRBV10-3; j_call: TRBJ2-3; d_call: TRBD2; clone_size: NA; cdr3_aa: CAISVEAGAAMTQYF; cdr3_nt: TGTGCCATCAGTGTAGAAGCGGGAGCGGCCATGACGCAGTATTTT
cdr3_length: 11; v_call: TRBV20-1; j_call: TRBJ2-1; d_call: NA; clone_size: NA; cdr3_aa: CSAPRGTEQFF; cdr3_nt: TGCAGTGCTCCCCGCGGGACAGAGCAGTTCTTC
cdr3_length: 15; v_call: TRBV11-2; j_call: TRBJ1-2; d_call: NA; clone_size: NA; cdr3_aa: CASSLVQTRGSGYTF; cdr3_nt: TGTGCCAGCAGCTTAGTCCAGACACGAGGGAGTGGCTACACCTTC
cdr3_length: 15; v_call: TRBV5-1; j_call: TRBJ2-7; d_call: TRBD1; clone_size: NA; cdr3_aa: CASSLGGTGMYEQYF; cdr3_nt: TGCGCCAGCAGCTTGGGGGGGACAGGGATGTACGAGCAGTACTTC
cdr3_length: 15; v_call: TRBV20-1; j_call: TRBJ2-1; d_call: TRBD2; clone_size: NA; cdr3_aa: CSALPGLADYNEQFF; cdr3_nt: TGCAGTGCCCTCCCGGGACTAGCGGACTACAATGAGCAGTTCTTC
cdr3_length: 15; v_call: TRBV5-1; j_call: TRBJ2-3; d_call: NA; clone_size: NA; cdr3_aa: CASSFGDQTLDTQYF; cdr3_nt: TGCGCCAGCAGCTTTGGTGACCAGACACTGGATACGCAGTATTTT
cdr3_length: 15; v_call: TRBV20-1; j_call: TRBJ1-6; d_call: NA; clone_size: NA; cdr3_aa: CSAPTGVAYNSPLHF; cdr3_nt: TGCAGTGCTCCGACGGGGGTTGCCTATAATTCACCCCTCCACTTT
cdr3_length: 14; v_call: TRBV7-2; j_call: TRBJ1-2; d_call: TRBD1; clone_size: few; cdr3_aa: CASSLFRDSYGYTF; cdr3_nt: TGTGCCAGCAGCTTGTTTCGGGACAGTTATGGCTACACCTTC
cdr3_length: 15; v_call: TRBV5-1; j_call: TRBJ1-6; d_call: TRBD1; clone_size: few; cdr3_aa: CASSLGQGGNSPLHF; cdr3_nt: TGCGCCAGCAGCCTGGGACAGGGGGGTAATTCACCCCTCCACTTT
cdr3_length: 15; v_call: TRBV7-9; j_call: TRBJ2-5; d_call: TRBD2; clone_size: NA; cdr3_aa: CASSLLAGGPGTQYF; cdr3_nt: TGTGCCAGCAGCTTACTAGCGGGAGGGCCGGGGACCCAGTACTTC
cdr3_length: 16; v_call: TRBV28; j_call: TRBJ1-4; d_call: NA; clone_size: NA; cdr3_aa: CASSFRGHGPFEKLFF; cdr3_nt: TGTGCCAGCAGTTTTCGGGGACATGGGCCCTTTGAAAAACTGTTTTTT
cdr3_length: 14; v_call: TRBV15; j_call: TRBJ2-5; d_call: TRBD2; clone_size: few; cdr3_aa: CATSTHGGGETQYF; cdr3_nt: TGTGCCACCAGCACCCATGGGGGGGGAGAGACCCAGTACTTC